This T cell receptor beta chain was retrieved from a study of T cells in narcolepsy. This clone was seen a single time. CDR3 length equals 19 residues. Germline assignment: CDR1 MGHRA and CDR2 YSYEKL. V was pared by 3 bases and J by 6 bases, with 27 bases between. Profiled with immunoSEQ multiplex PCR; TCRdb holds only in-frame clones, not every one. This table holds about 27,000 clones, around 82% found once. The clonotype originates from a human donor with narcolepsy. J is TRBJ1-5 and V is TRBV4-1; D gene uncertain. The sequenced sample was CD45RA- memory CD4+ T cells from PBMCs. Here the CDR3 DNA reads TGCGCCAGCAGCCATTCCCCCAAGGGTCCGGGCTTCCGGAGTCAGCCCCAGCATTTT. It encodes CASSHSPKGPGFRSQPQHF.